A selection of T cell receptor beta chains follows, all from one sample in a study of OX40 agonist ivuxolimab in advanced cancers. The table came from immunoSEQ multiplex PCR; TCRdb's copy has only in-frame clones and leaves some out. The sample contains roughly 56,000 clones, about 88% of which appear only once. The source was CD4+ or CD8+ T cells sorted from blood, collected in a trial of the OX40 agonist ivuxolimab. The receptors derive from an adult with an advanced solid tumor such as melanoma, head and neck, liver or kidney cancer. The CDR3 runs from the conserved cysteine through the conserved F or W. Fields, in order: D gene, J gene, V gene, clone size, CDR3 protein, CDR3 DNA. A D gene is named only where the DNA matches it firmly. Size values are once, few and many counts, or a class for expanded clones, and some rows have none.

NA,TRBJ2-7,TRBV5-5,NA,CASSLTGNEQYF,TGTGCCAGCAGCTTGACGGGGAACGAGCAGTACTTC
NA,TRBJ2-7,TRBV27,NA,CASTPTHNRWNEQYF,TGTGCCAGCACTCCAACTCATAACCGGTGGAACGAGCAGTACTTC
TRBD1,TRBJ2-7,TRBV30,NA,CAWSGGTGTYEQYF,TGTGCCTGGAGTGGGGGGACAGGCACCTACGAGCAGTACTTC
NA,TRBJ2-1,TRBV7-2,few,CASSLGQPGGNEQFF,TGTGCCAGCAGCTTAGGGCAGCCCGGCGGGAATGAGCAGTTCTTC
NA,TRBJ2-2,TRBV28,NA,CASSLLSSDSRELFF,TGTGCCAGCAGTTTACTTTCCAGCGACAGCCGGGAGCTGTTTTTT
NA,TRBJ1-1,TRBV10-2,NA,CASSVGSKAEAFF,TGCGCCAGCAGCGTCGGGTCGAAGGCTGAAGCTTTCTTT
NA,TRBJ2-4,TRBV18,NA,CASSPNGAGLGNIQYF,TGTGCCAGCTCCCCCAACGGGGCAGGGCTGGGAAACATTCAGTACTTC
NA,TRBJ2-2,TRBV25-1,NA,CASSELPRDGELFF,TGTGCCAGCAGTGAACTCCCTCGGGACGGGGAGCTGTTTTTT
TRBD1,TRBJ1-5,TRBV2,NA,CASSLPQGTHQPQHF,TGTGCCAGCAGTCTACCACAGGGGACCCATCAGCCCCAGCATTTT
TRBD1,TRBJ2-2,TRBV27,NA,CASSPGQGWTGELFF,TGTGCCAGCAGTCCGGGACAGGGGTGGACCGGGGAGCTGTTTTTT
NA,TRBJ2-1,TRBV9,NA,CASSVGVGVYNEQFF,TGTGCCAGCAGCGTAGGGGTAGGTGTTTACAATGAGCAGTTCTTC
NA,TRBJ2-6,TRBV27,few,CASSFGANRAKAGANVLTF,TGTGCCAGCAGTTTTGGAGCCAACAGGGCAAAGGCGGGGGCCAACGTCCTGACTTTC
TRBD2,TRBJ2-7,TRBV19,NA,CASSIVSPISGSSYEQYF,TGTGCCAGTAGTATAGTTTCTCCGATTAGCGGGAGCTCCTACGAGCAGTACTTC
NA,TRBJ2-3,TRBV4-1,NA,CASSQGGPRPGLAKDTQYF,TGCGCCAGCAGCCAAGGGGGGCCGCGGCCGGGACTCGCTAAAGATACGCAGTATTTT
NA,TRBJ1-2,TRBV10-3,NA,CAISESIGGGYGYTF,TGTGCCATCAGTGAGTCGATAGGCGGAGGGTATGGCTACACCTTC
TRBD1,TRBJ1-5,TRBV6-5,NA,CASTLGQGRQPQHF,TGTGCCAGCACCCTGGGACAGGGACGTCAGCCCCAGCATTTT